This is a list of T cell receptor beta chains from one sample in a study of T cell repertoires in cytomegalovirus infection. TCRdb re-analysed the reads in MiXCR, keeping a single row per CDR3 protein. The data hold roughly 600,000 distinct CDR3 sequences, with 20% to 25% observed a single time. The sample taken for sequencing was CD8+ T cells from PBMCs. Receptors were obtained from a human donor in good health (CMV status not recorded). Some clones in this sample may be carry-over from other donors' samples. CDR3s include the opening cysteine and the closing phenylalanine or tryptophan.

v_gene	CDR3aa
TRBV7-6	CASSLIDWETQYF
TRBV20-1	CSAPPRGYGYTF
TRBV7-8	CASSLAGVGDDEKLFF
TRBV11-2	CVSSTPGQGTYNEQFF
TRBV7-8	CASSTIAGIQETQYF
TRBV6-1	CASSVVLREQYF
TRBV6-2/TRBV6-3	CASSYGGVAQPQHF
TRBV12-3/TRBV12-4	CASSLKGDASNQPQHF
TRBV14	CASSQGDRSSYEQYF
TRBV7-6	CAGKAGGYNEQFF
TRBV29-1	CSVNGGGGYTF
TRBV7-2	CASRVPGTYNEQFF
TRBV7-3	CVSSSRRSYNEQFF
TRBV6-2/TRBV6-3	CASMGVFMEQYF
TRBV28	CASSLSRAEVQSAELVTGANVLTF
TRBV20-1	CSARDRGGRTLMNNEQFF
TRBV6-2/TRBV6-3	CASSDTPSADTQYF
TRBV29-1	CSVGGLAGTSTDTQYF
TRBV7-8	CASTPGQPKETQYF
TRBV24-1	CATSDGPYGTSGNKQFF
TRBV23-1	CASASPRAGGNTIYF
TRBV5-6	CASTLTSGGTLVIDQYF
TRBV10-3	CAISEPDRGGAREPQHF
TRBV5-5	CTSSEDRGLYNEQFF
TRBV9	CASSALPDLGRSGNTIYF
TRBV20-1	CSARNRDRTYEQFF
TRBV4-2	CASSQEGSGGDEQFF
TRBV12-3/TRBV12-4	CASSLKKDEQYF